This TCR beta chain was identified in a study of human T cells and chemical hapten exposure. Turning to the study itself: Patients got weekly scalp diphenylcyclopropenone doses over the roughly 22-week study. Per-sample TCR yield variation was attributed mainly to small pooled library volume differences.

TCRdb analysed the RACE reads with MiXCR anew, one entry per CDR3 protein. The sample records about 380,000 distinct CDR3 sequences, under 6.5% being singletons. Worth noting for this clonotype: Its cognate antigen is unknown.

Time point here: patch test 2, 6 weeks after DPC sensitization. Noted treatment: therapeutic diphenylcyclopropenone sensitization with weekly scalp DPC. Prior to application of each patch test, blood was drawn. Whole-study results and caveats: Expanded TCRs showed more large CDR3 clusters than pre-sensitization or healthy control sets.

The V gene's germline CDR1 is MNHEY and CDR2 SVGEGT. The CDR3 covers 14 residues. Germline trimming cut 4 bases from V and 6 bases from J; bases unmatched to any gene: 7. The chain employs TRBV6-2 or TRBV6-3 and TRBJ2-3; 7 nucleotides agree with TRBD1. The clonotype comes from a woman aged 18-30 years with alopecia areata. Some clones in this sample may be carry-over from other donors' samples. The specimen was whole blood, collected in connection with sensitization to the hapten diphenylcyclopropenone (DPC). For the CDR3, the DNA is TGTGCCAGCAGTTGGGACAGCCTGCGGGATACGCAGTATTTT. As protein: CASSWDSLRDTQYF.